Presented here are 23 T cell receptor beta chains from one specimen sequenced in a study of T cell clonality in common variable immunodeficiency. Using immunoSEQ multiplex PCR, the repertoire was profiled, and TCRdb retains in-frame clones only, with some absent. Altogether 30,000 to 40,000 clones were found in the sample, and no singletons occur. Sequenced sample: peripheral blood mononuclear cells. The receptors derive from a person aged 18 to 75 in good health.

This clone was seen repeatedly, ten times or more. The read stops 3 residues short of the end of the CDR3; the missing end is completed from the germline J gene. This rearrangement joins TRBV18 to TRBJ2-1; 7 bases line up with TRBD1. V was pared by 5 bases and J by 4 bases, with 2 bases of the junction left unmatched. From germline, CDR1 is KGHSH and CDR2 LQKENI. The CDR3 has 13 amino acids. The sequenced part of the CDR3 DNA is TGTGCCAGCTCAGCGACAGGGTACAATGAG. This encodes CASSATGYNE. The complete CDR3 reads CASSATGYNEQFF. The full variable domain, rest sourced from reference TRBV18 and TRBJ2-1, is NAGVMQNPRHLVRRRGQEARLRCSPMKGHSHVYWYRQLPEEGLKFMVYLQKENIIDESGMPKERFSAEFPKEGPSILRIQQVVRGDSAAYFCASSATGYNEQFFGPGTRLTVL.

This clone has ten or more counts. The CDR3 sequence: CASSIRRGSTDTQYF. The sequenced CDR3 bases are TGTGCCAGTAGTATCAGGCGGGGTAGCACAGATACG. The chain uses TRBV19 and TRBJ2-3; perhaps TRBD2 as D (6 bases). Read coverage stops 3 residues before the CDR3 terminus; the germline J gene supplies the remainder. The CDR3 is 15 amino acids. V shed 3 bases and J shed 0 bases, with 10 bases lying between them. The germline gives CDR1 LNHDA, CDR2 SQIVND (reference sequence). The full variable domain, rest sourced from reference TRBV19 and TRBJ2-3, is DGGITQSPKYLFRKEGQNVTLSCEQNLNHDAMYWYRQDPGQGLRLIYYSQIVNDFQKGDIAEGYSVSREKKESFPLTVTSAQKNPTAFYLCASSIRRGSTDTQYFGPGTRLTVL.

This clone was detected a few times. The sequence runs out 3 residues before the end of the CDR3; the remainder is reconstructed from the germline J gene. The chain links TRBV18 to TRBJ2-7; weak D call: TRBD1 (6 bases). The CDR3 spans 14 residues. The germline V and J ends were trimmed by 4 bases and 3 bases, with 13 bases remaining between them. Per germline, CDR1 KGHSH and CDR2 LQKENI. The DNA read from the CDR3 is TGTGCCAGCTCACTCCCGGGACATATCTACGAG. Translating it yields CASSLPGHIYE. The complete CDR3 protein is CASSLPGHIYEQYF.

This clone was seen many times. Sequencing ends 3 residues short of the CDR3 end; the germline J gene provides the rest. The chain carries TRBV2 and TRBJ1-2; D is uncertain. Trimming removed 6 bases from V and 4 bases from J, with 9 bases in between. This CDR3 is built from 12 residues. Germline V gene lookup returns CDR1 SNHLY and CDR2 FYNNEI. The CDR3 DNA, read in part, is TGTGCCAGCAGCACAGCATTCTATGGC. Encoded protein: CASSTAFYG. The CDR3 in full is CASSTAFYGYTF.

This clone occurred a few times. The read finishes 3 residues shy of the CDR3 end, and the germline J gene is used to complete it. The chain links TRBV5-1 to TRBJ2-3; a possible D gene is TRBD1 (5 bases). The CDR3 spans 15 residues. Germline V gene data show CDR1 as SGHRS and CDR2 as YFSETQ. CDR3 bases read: TGCGCCAGCAGCTTGGCCGGCACAGGCCAAGAGACG. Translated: CASSLAGTGQET. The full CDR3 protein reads CASSLAGTGQETQYF.

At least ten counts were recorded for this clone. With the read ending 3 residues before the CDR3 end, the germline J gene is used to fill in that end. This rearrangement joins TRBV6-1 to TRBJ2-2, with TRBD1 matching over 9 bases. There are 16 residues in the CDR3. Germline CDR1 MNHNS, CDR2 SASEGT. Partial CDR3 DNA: TGTGCCAGCAGTGCCGCCCCGGGACAGGGTAATGAAAAG. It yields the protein CASSAAPGQGNEK. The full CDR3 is CASSAAPGQGNEKLFF.

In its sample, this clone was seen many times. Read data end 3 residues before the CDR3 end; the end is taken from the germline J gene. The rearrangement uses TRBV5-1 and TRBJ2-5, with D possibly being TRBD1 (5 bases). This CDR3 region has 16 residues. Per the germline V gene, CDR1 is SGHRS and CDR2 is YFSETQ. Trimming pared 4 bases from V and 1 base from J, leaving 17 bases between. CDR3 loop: CASSPQGYGIQETQYF. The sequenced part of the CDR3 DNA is TGCGCCAGCAGCCCCCAGGGTTATGGGATCCAAGAGACC. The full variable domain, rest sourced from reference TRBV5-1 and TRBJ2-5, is KAGVTQTPRYLIKTRGQQVTLSCSPISGHRSVSWYQQTPGQGLQFLFEYFSETQRNKGNFPGRFSGRQFSNSRSEMNVSTLELGDSALYLCASSPQGYGIQETQYFGPGTRLLVL.

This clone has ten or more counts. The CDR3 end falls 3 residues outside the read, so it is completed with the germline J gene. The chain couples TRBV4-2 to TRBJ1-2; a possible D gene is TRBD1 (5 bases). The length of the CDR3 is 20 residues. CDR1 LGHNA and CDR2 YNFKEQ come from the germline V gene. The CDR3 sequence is CASSLLAPGLAVSSYNDYTF. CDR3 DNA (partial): TGTGCCAGCAGCCTACTGGCTCCGGGACTAGCGGTTTCCTCCTACAATGAC.

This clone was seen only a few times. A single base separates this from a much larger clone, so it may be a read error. The CDR3 DNA, read in part, is TGTGCCAGTAGGGCGACAGGGGAAACTCAGCCG. It codes for CASRATGETQP. The whole CDR3 sequence is CASRATGETQPQYF. The rearrangement links TRBV19 to TRBJ2-3; 8 bases align to TRBD1. With the read ending 3 residues before the CDR3 end, the germline J gene is used to fill in that end. The CDR3 loop spans 14 amino acids. The germline gives CDR1 LNHDA, CDR2 SQIVND (reference sequence).

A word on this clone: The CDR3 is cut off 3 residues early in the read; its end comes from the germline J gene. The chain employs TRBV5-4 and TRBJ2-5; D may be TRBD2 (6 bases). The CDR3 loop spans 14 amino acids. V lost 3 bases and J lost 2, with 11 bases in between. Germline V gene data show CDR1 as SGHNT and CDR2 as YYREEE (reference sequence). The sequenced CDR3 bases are TGTGCCAGCAGCTCGGGACTGAATCAAGAGACC. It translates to CASSSGLNQET. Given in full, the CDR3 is CASSSGLNQETQYF.

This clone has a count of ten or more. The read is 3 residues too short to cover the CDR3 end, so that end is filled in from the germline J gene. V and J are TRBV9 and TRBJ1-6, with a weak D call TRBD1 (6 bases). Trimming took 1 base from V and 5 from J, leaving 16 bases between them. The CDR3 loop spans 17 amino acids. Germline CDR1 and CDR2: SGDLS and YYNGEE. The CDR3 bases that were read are TGTGCCAGCAGCGTATCGTTGGGAGGGGGGGATAATTCACCC. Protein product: CASSVSLGGGDNSP. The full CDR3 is CASSVSLGGGDNSPLHF.

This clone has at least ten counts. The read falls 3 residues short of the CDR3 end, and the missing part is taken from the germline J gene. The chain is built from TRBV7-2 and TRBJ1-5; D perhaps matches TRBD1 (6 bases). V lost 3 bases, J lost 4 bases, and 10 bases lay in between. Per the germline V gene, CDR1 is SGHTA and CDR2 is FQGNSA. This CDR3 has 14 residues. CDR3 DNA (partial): TGTGCCAGCAGCTTGGGGGGGCTAAATCAGCCC. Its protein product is CASSLGGLNQP. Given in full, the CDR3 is CASSLGGLNQPQHF.

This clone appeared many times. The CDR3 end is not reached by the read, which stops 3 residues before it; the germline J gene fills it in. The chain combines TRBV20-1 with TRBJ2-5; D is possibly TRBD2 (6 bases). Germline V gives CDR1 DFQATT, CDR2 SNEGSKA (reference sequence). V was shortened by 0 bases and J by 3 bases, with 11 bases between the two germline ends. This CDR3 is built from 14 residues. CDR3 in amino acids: CSARDPAGEETQYF. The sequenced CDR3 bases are TGCAGTGCTAGAGATCCAGCGGGCGAAGAGACC.

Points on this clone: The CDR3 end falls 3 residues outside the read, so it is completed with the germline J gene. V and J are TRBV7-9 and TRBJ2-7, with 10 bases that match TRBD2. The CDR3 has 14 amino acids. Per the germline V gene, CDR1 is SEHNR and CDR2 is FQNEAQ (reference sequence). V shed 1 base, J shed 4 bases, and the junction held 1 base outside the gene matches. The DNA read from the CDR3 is TGTGCCAGCAGCTTAGTACTAGCGGGATACGAG. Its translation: CASSLVLAGYE. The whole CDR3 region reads CASSLVLAGYEQYF.

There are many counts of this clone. Partial CDR3 DNA: TGTGCCAGCAGTGCCTCCGGGACAGCAACCGGCGAG. Protein product: CASSASGTATGE. The whole CDR3 is CASSASGTATGEQYF. This chain joins TRBV2 and TRBJ2-7; 7 bases align to TRBD1. The read is 3 residues too short to cover the CDR3 end, so that end is filled in from the germline J gene. The J segment lost 6 bases and the V segment lost 4 bases, leaving 12 bases of the junction unmatched. The germline gives CDR1 SNHLY, CDR2 FYNNEI. This CDR3 spans 15 amino acids.

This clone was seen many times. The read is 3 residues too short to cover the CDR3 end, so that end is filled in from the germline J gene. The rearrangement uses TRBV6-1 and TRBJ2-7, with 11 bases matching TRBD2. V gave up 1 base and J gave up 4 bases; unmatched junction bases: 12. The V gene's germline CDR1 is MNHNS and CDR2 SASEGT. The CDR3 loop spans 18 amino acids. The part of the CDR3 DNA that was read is TGTGCCAGCAGTGAAGTCGATTTTGGGGCTAGCGGGAGGTACGAG. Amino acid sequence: CASSEVDFGASGRYE. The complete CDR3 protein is CASSEVDFGASGRYEQYF.

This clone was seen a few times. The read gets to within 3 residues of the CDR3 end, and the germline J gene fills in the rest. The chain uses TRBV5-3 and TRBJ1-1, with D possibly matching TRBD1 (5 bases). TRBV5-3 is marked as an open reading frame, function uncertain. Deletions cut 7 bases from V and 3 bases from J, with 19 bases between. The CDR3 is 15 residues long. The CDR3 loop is CARREGTHRHTEAFF. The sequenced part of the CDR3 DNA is TGTGCCAGACGGGAAGGGACTCACCGTCACACTGAA.

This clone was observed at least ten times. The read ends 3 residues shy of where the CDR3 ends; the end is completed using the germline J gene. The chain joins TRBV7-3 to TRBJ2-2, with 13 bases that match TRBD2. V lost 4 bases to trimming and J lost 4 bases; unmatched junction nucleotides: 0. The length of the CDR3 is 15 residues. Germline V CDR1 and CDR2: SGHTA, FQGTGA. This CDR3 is CASSWTSGSTGELFF. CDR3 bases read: TGTGCCAGCAGCTGGACTAGCGGGAGCACCGGGGAG.

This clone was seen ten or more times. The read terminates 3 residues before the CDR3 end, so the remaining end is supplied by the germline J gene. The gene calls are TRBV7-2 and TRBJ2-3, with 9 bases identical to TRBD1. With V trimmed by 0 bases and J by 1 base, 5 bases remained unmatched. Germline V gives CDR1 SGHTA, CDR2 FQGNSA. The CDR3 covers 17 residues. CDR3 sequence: CASSLAGTGTRTDTQYF. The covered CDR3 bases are TGTGCCAGCAGCTTAGCCGGGACAGGGACCCGCACAGATACG.

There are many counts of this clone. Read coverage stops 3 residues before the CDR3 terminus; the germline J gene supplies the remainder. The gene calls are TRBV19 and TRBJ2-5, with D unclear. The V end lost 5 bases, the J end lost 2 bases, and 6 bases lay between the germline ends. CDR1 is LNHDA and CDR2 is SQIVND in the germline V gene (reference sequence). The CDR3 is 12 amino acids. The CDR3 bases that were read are TGTGCCAGTAGTGCCAGACAAGAGACC. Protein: CASSARQET. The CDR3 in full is CASSARQETQYF.

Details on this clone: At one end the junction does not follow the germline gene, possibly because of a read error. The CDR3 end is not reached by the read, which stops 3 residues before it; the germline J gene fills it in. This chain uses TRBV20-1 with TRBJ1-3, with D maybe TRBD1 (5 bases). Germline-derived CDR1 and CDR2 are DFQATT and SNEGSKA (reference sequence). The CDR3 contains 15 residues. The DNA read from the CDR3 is TGCAGTGCTAGAGAAGGGGCCAACTCTGGAAACACA. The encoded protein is CSAREGANSGNT. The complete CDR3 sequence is CSAREGANSGNTIYF.

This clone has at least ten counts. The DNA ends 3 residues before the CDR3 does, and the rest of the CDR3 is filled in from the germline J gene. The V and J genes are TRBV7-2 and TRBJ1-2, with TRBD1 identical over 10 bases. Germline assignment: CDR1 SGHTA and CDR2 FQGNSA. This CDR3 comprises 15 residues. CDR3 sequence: CASSWGTGDYNDYTF. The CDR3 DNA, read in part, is TGTGCCAGCAGCTGGGGGACAGGGGACTACAATGAC. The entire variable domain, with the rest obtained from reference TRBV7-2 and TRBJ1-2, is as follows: GAGVSQSPSNKVTEKGKDVELRCDPISGHTALYWYRQSLGQGLEFLIYFQGNSAPDKSGLPSDRFSAERTGGSVSTLTIQRTQQEDSAVYLCASSWGTGDYNDYTFGSGTRLTVV.

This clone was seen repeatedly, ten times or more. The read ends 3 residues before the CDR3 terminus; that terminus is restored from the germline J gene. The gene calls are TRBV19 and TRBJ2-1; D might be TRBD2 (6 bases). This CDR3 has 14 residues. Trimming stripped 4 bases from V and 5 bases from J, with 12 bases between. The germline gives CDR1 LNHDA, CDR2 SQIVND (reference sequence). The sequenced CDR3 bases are TGTGCCAGTAGTACGGAGGGGACTCACAATGAG. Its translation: CASSTEGTHNE. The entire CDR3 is CASSTEGTHNEQFF.